This T cell receptor beta chain was captured by sequencing in a study of Graves' ophthalmopathy and Graves' hyperthyroidism. The study's findings and limits: Most clonotypes expanded in thyroid above 0.001 frequency were present in blood too.

This clonotype was observed many times. Its antigen is not known. One end of the junction is discordant with germline, which a read error may explain. The authors amplified TCR beta CDR3 regions, and they did so from RNA transcripts for repertoire sequencing. An initial RT-PCR round employing HTBI primers preceded a second-round multiplex PCR. TCRdb processed the multiplex PCR reads anew with MiXCR; each CDR3 protein has one entry. The data contain roughly 400,000 distinct CDR3 sequences, 15% to 20% of them seen just once; the ten biggest clones take up 1.6%. Ineligible for inclusion were patients with other autoimmune diseases, uncontrolled infections, pregnancy or lactation. From fresh peripheral blood, under 12 ml in volume, the PBMCs were obtained. CDR1 is SGHRS and CDR2 is YFSETQ in the germline V gene. The CDR3 contains 12 residues.

V usage is TRBV5-1 and J usage is TRBJ1-2; possible D gene TRBD1, 6 bases. This receptor was obtained from a young woman with Graves' ophthalmopathy. Sequencing used peripheral blood. CDR3 nucleotides: TGCGCCAGCAGCGACGGGACACTCCCGCAAACTTTC. Protein sequence: CASSDGTLPQTF.